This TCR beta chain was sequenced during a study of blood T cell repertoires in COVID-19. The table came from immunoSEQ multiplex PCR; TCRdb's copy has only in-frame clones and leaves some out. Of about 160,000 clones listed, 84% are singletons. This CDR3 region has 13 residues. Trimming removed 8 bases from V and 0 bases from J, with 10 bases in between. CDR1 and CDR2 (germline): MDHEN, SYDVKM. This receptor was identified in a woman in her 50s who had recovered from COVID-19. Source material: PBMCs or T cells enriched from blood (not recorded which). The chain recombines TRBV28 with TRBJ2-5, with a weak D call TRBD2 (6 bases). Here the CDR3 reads CASPPGDQETQYF. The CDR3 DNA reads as TGTGCCAGCCCCCCGGGGGACCAAGAGACCCAGTACTTC.